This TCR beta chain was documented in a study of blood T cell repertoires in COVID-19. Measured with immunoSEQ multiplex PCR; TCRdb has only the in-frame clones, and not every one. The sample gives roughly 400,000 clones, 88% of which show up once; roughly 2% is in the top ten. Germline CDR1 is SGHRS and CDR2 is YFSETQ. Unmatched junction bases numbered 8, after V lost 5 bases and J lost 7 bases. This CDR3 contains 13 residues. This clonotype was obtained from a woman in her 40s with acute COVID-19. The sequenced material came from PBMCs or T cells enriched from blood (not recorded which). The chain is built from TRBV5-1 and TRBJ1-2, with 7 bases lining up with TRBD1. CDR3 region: CASRKDEGAGYTF. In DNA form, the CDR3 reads TGCGCCAGCAGAAAGGACGAGGGGGCTGGCTACACCTTC. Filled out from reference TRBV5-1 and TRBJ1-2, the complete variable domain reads KAGVTQTPRYLIKTRGQQVTLSCSPISGHRSVSWYQQTPGQGLQFLFEYFSETQRNKGNFPGRFSGRQFSNSRSEMNVSTLELGDSALYLCASRKDEGAGYTFGSGTRLTVV.